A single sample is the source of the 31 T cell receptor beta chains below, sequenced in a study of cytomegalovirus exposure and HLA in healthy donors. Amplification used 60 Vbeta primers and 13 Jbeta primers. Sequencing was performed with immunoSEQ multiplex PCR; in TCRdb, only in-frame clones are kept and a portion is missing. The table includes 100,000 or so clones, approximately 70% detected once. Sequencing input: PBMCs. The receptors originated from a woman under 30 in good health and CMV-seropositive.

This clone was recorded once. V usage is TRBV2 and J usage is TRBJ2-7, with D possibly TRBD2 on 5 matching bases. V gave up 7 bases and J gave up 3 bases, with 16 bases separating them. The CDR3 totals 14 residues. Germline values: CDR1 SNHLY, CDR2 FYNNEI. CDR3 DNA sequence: TGTGCCAGCAATGCGGGTTCTTTGATCTACGAGCAGTACTTC. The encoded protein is CASNAGSLIYEQYF.

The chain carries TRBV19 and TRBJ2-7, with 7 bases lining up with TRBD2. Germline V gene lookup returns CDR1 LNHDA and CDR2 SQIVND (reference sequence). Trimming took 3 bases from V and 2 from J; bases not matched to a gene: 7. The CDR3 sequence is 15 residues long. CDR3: CASSIASGNPYEQYF. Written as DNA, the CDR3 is TGTGCCAGTAGTATCGCGAGCGGGAACCCCTACGAGCAGTACTTC.

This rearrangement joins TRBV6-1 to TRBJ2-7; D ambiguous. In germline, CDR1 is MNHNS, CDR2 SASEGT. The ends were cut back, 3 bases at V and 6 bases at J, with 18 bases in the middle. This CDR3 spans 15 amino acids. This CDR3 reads CASSEFIPYMAEQYF. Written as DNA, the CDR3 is TGTGCCAGCAGTGAGTTTATTCCGTATATGGCCGAGCAGTACTTC.

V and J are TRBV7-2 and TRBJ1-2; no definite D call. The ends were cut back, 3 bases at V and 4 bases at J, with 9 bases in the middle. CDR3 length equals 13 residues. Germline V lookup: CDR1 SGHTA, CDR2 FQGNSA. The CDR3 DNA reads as TGTGCCAGCAGCTTGGCACAAACCTATGGCTACACCTTC. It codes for CASSLAQTYGYTF.

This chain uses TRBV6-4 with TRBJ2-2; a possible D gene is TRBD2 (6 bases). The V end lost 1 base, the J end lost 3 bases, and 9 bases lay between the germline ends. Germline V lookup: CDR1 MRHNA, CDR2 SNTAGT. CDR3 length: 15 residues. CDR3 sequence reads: CASSDLEGDTGELFF. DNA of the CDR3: TGTGCCAGCAGTGACTTGGAGGGAGACACCGGGGAGCTGTTTTTT.

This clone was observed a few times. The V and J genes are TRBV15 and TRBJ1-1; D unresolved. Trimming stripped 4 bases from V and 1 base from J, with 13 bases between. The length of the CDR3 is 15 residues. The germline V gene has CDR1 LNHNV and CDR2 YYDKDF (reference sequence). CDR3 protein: CATSNLPPGNTEAFF. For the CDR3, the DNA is TGTGCCACCAGCAACCTGCCCCCCGGGAACACTGAAGCTTTCTTT.

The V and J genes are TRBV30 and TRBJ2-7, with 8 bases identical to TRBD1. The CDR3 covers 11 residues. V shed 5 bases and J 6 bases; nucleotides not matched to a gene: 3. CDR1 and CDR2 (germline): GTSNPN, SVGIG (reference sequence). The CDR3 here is CAWSTGGEQYF. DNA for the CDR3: TGTGCCTGGTCCACAGGGGGCGAGCAGTACTTC. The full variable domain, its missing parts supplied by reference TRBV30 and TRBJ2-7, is SQTIHQWPATLVQPVGSPLSLECTVEGTSNPNLYWYRQAAGRGLQLLFYSVGIGQISSEVPQNLSASRPQDRQFILSSKKLLLSDSGFYLCAWSTGGEQYFGPGTRLTVT.

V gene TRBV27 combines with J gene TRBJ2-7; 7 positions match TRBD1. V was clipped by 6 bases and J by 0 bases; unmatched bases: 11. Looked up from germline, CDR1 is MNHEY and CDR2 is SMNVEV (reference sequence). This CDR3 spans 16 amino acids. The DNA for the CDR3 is TGTGCCAGCAGGCCCATTTACAGGGGTAACTCCTACGAGCAGTACTTC. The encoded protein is CASRPIYRGNSYEQYF.

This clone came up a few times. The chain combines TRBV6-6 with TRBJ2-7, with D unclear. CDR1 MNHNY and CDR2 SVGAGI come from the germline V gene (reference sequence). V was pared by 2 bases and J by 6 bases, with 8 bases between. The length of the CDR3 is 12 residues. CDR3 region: CASSYLLSEQYF. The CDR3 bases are TGTGCCAGCAGTTACCTCTTATCCGAGCAGTACTTC.

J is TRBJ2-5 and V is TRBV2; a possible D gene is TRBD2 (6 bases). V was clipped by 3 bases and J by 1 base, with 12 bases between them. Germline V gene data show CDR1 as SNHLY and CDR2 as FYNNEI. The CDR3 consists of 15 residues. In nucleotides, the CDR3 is TGTGCCAGCAGTGACAGTAGCGGAGCCCAAGAGACCCAGTACTTC. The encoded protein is CASSDSSGAQETQYF.

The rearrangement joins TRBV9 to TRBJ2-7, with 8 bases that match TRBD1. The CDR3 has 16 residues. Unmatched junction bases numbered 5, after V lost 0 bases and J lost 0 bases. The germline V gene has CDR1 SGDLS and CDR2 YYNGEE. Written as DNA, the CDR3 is TGTGCCAGCAGCGTAGGGGACAGGACCTCCTCCTACGAGCAGTACTTC. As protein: CASSVGDRTSSYEQYF.

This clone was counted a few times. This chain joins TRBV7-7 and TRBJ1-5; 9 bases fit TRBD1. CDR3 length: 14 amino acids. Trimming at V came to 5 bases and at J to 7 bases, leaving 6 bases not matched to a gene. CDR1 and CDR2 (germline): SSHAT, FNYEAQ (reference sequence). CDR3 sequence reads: CASSARTGEQPQHF. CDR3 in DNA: TGTGCCAGCAGCGCCCGGACAGGGGAACAGCCCCAGCATTTT.

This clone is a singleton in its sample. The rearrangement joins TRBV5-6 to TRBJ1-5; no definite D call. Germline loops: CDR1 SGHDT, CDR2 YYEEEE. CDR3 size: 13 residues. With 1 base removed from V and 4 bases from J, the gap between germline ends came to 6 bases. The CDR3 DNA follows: TGTGCCAGCAGCTTGAGAGGGAATCAGCCCCAGCATTTT. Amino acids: CASSLRGNQPQHF.

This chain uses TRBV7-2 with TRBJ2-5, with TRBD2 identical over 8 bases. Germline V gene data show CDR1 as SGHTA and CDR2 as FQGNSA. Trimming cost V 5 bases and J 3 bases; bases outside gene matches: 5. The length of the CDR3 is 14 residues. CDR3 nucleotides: TGTGCCAGCAGCATCGGACTAGCAGAAGAGACCCAGTACTTC. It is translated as CASSIGLAEETQYF.

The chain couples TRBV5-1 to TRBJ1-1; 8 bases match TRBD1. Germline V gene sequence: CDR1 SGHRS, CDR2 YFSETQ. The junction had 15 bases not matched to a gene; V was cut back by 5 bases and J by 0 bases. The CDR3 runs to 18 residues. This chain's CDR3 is CASSRRGVGRGLNTEAFF. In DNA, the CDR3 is TGCGCCAGCAGTAGGAGGGGGGTGGGCAGGGGGCTGAACACTGAAGCTTTCTTT.

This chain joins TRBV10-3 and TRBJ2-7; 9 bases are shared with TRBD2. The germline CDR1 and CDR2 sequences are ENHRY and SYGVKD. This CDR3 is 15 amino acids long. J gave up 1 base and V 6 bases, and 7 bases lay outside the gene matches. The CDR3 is CAIRKGLAESYEQYF. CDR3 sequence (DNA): TGTGCCATCAGGAAGGGACTAGCCGAATCCTACGAGCAGTACTTC.

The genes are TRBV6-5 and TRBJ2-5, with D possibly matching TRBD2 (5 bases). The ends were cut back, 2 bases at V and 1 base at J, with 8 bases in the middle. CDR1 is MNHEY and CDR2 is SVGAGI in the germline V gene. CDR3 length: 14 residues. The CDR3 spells CASSYGEPQETQYF. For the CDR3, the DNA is TGTGCCAGCAGTTACGGGGAGCCCCAAGAGACCCAGTACTTC.

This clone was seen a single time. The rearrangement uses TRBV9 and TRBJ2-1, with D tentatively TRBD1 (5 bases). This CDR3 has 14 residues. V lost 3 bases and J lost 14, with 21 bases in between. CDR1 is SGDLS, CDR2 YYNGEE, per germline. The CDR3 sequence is CASSASGAGSVEFF. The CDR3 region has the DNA TGTGCCAGCAGCGCCTCCGGAGCAGGGTCCGTCGAGTTCTTC.

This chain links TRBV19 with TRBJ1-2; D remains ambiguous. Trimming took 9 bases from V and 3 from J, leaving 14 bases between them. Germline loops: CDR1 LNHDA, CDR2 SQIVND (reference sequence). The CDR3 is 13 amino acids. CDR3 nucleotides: TGTGCCAGCGAGAGGCCGCCTGACTATGGCTACACCTTC. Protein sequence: CASERPPDYGYTF.

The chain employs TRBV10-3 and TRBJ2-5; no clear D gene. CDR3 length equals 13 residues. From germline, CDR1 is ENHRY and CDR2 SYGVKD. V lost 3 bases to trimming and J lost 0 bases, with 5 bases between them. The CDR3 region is CAISDSHQETQYF. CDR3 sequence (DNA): TGTGCCATCAGTGACTCTCACCAAGAGACCCAGTACTTC.

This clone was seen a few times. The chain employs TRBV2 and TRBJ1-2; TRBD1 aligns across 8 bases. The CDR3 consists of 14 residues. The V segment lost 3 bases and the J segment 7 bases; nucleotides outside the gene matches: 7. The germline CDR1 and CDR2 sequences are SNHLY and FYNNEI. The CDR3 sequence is CASSDPGQVSGYTF. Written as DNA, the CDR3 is TGTGCCAGCAGTGACCCGGGACAGGTTTCTGGCTACACCTTC.

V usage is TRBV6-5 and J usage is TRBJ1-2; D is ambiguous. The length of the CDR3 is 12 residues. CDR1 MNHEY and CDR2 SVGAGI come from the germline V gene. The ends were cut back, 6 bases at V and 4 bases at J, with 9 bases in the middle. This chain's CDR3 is CASRGQSYGYTF. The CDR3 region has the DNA TGTGCCAGCAGGGGCCAGTCCTATGGCTACACCTTC.

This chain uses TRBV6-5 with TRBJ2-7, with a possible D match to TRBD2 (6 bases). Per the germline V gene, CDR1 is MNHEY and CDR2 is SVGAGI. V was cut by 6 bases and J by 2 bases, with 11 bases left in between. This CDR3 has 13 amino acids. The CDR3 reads CASSPGLTYEQYF. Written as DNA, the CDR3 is TGTGCCAGCAGCCCGGGACTCACCTACGAGCAGTACTTC.

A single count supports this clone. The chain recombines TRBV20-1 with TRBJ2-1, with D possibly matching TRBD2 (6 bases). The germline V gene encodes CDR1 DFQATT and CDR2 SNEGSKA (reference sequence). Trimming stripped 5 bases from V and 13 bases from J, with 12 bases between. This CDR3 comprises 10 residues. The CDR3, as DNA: TGCAGTGCTCCCGGGACTGGTCAGTTCTTC. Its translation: CSAPGTGQFF.

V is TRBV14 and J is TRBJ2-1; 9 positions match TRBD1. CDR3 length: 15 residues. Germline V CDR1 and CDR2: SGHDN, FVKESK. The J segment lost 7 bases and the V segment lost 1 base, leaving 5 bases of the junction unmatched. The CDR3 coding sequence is TGTGCCAGCAGCCAAGCACAGGGGGCGCGGAATGAGCAGTTCTTC. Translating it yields CASSQAQGARNEQFF.

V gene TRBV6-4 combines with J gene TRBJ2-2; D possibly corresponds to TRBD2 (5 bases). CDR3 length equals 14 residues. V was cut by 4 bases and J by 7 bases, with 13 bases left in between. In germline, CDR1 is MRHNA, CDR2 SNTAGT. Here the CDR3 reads CASSAAPGNGELFF. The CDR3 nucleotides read TGTGCCAGCAGTGCCGCTCCGGGGAACGGGGAGCTGTTTTTT.

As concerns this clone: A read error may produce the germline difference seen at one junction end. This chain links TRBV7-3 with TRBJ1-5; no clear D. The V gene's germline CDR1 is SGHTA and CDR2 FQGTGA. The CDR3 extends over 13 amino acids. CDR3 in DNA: TGTGCCAGCAGCTTAAAGGCGGGATCAGCCCCAGCATTT. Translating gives CASSLKAGSAPAF.

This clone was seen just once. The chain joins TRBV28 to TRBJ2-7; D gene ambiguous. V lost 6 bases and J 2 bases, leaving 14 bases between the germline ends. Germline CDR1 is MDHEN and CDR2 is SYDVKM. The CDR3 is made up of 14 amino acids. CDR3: CASRHPPRAYEQYF. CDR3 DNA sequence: TGTGCCAGCAGGCACCCACCCCGAGCCTACGAGCAGTACTTC. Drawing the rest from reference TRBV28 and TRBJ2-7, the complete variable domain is DVKVTQSSRYLVKRTGEKVFLECVQDMDHENMFWYRQDPGLGLRLIYFSYDVKMKEKGDIPEGYSVSREKKERFSLILESASTNQTSMYLCASRHPPRAYEQYFGPGTRLTVT.

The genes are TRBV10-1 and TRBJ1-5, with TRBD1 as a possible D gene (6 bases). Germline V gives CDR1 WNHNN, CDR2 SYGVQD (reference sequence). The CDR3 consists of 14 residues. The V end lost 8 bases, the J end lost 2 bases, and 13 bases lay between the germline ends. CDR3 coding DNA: TGCGCCAGCGTGACAGGAACGGGCAATCAGCCCCAGCATTTT. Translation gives CASVTGTGNQPQHF.

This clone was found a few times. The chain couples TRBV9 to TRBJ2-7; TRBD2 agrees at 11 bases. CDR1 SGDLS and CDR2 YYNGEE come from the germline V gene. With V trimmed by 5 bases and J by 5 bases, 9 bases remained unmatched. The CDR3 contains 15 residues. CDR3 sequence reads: CASSGIAGGLHEQYF. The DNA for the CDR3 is TGTGCCAGCAGTGGAATAGCGGGAGGGTTACACGAGCAGTACTTC. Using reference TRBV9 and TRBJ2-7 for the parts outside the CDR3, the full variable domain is DSGVTQTPKHLITATGQRVTLRCSPRSGDLSVYWYQQSLDQGLQFLIQYYNGEERAKGNILERFSAQQFPDLHSELNLSSLELGDSALYFCASSGIAGGLHEQYFGPGTRLTVT.

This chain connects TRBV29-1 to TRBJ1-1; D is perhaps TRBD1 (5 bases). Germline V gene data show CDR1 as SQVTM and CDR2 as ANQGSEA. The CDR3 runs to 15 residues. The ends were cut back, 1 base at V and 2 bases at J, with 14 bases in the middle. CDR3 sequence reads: CSVEVSGDLNTEAFF. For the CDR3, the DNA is TGCAGCGTTGAAGTTTCGGGGGACCTCAACACTGAAGCTTTCTTT.